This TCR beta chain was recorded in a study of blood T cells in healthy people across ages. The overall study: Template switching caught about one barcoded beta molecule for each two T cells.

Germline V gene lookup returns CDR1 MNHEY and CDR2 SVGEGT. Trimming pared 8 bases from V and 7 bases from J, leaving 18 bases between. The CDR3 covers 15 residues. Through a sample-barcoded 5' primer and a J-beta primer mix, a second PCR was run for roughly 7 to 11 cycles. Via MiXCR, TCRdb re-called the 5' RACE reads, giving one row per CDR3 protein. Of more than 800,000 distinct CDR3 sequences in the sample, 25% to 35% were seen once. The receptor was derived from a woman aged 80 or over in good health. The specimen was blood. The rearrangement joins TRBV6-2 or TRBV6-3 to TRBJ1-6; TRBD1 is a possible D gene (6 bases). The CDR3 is CASHKGQFMNSPLHF. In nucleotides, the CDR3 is TGTGCCAGCCATAAAGGACAGTTCATGAATTCACCCCTCCACTTT.